This T cell receptor beta chain was observed in a study of shared clonotypes between healthy human individuals. TCRdb keeps only in-frame clones here, not all; method: immunoSEQ multiplex PCR. The sample holds approximately 1.9 million clones, 90% to 95% seen once. It was CD45RO-negative cells, positively selected for CCR7, that made up naive CD8 cells, with terminally differentiated effector memory CD45RA+ cells excluded. The clonotype was recovered from a man younger than 30 in good health. Some clones in this sample may be carry-over from other donors' samples. Specimen: naive CD8+ T cells from PBMCs.

The CDR3 loop reads CASSLFVHNEQFF. In DNA, the CDR3 is TGTGCCAGCAGCTTGTTCGTCCACAATGAGCAGTTCTTC. The V and J genes are TRBV5-5 and TRBJ2-1; D is uncertain. The length of the CDR3 is 13 residues. With 1 base removed from V and 5 bases from J, the gap between germline ends came to 7 bases. Per the germline V gene, CDR1 is SGHKS and CDR2 is YYEKEE (reference sequence).